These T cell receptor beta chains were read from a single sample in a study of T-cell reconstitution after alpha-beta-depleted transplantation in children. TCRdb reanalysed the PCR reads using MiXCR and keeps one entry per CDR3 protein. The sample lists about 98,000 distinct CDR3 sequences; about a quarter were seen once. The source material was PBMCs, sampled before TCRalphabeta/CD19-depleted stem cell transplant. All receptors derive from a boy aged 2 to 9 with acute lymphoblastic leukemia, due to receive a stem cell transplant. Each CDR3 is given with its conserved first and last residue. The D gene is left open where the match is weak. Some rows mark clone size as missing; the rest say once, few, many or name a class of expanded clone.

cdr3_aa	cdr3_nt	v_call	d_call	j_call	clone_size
CASSLSENTGELFF	TGTGCCAGCAGTTTAAGCGAGAACACCGGGGAGCTGTTTTTT	TRBV12-3/TRBV12-4	-	TRBJ2-2	few
CASSPHRLAYEQYF	TGTGCCAGCAGCCCCCACCGCCTCGCCTACGAGCAGTACTTC	TRBV12-3/TRBV12-4	-	TRBJ2-7	-
CSVIRRQQETQYF	TGCAGTGTCATCCGGCGCCAACAAGAGACCCAGTACTTC	TRBV20-1	-	TRBJ2-5	-
CSASARGSPRVAQYF	TGCAGTGCTAGTGCCCGAGGTTCCCCCCGGGTGGCCCAGTACTTC	TRBV20-1	-	TRBJ2-5	few
CASSLLIYNEQFF	TGTGCCAGCAGCTTGTTAATATACAATGAGCAGTTCTTC	TRBV11-2	-	TRBJ2-1	few
CSARRSRGTEAFF	TGCAGTGCTAGACGTAGCAGAGGCACTGAAGCTTTCTTT	TRBV20-1	-	TRBJ1-1	few
CASSPRTSGGLNEQFF	TGTGCCAGCAGCCCTCGGACTAGCGGAGGGTTGAATGAGCAGTTCTTC	TRBV11-2	TRBD2	TRBJ2-1	few
CASRPRPGNNEQFF	TGTGCCAGCAGACCCCGCCCGGGAAACAATGAGCAGTTCTTC	TRBV5-8	-	TRBJ2-1	-
CASSFRDTYEQYF	TGTGCCAGCAGCTTTCGGGATACCTACGAGCAGTACTTC	TRBV5-5	-	TRBJ2-7	few
CASSLLSGRETQYF	TGTGCCAGCAGCTTACTCTCTGGTCGGGAGACCCAGTACTTC	TRBV7-2	-	TRBJ2-5	-
CASSQERTGGASDGELFF	TGCGCCAGCAGCCAAGAGCGGACAGGGGGCGCTTCCGACGGGGAGCTGTTTTTT	TRBV4-3	TRBD1	TRBJ2-2	-
CASSLTRGQGQETQYF	TGTGCCAGCAGCTTAACAAGGGGACAGGGGCAAGAGACCCAGTACTTC	TRBV7-2	TRBD1	TRBJ2-5	-
CASTEDQYEQYF	TGCGCCAGCACCGAAGACCAATACGAGCAGTACTTC	TRBV5-1	-	TRBJ2-7	few
CATSRGTATGELFF	TGTGCCACCAGCAGAGGCACAGCCACCGGGGAGCTGTTTTTT	TRBV15	-	TRBJ2-2	many
CASSYYGGGASASTDTQYF	TGTGCCAGCAGTTATTATGGCGGAGGGGCCTCAGCTAGCACAGATACGCAGTATTTT	TRBV6-5	-	TRBJ2-3	-
CASSLGLDQETQYF	TGCGCCAGCAGCTTGGGGCTAGACCAAGAGACCCAGTACTTC	TRBV5-1	-	TRBJ2-5	once
CSGLAPLSYNEQFF	TGCAGCGGTCTAGCGCCTCTTTCCTACAATGAGCAGTTCTTC	TRBV20-1	-	TRBJ2-1	few
CASLDLAEFTDTQYF	TGTGCCAGCCTCGACCTAGCGGAATTCACAGATACGCAGTATTTT	TRBV5-5	TRBD2	TRBJ2-3	few
CASTLSQVLNSPLHF	TGTGCCAGCACCCTGTCCCAAGTGTTAAACTCACCCCTCCACTTT	TRBV6-1	-	TRBJ1-6	-
CSVGGSLPNEQFF	TGCAGCGTTGGCGGTAGCCTCCCCAATGAGCAGTTCTTC	TRBV29-1	-	TRBJ2-1	few
CASSPRWEGYEQYF	TGTGCCAGCTCACCGAGGTGGGAAGGCTACGAGCAGTACTTC	TRBV18	-	TRBJ2-7	-
CASSYPRTVGGGELFF	TGTGCCAGCAGTTACCCTCGGACAGTCGGGGGCGGGGAGCTGTTTTTT	TRBV6-5	-	TRBJ2-2	-
CSARELPGRGGPEAFF	TGCAGTGCTAGAGAACTCCCGGGCAGGGGCGGACCTGAAGCTTTCTTT	TRBV20-1	-	TRBJ1-1	few
CASSFAQAKNIQYF	TGTGCCAGCAGCTTTGCCCAAGCCAAAAACATTCAGTACTTC	TRBV7-9	-	TRBJ2-4	-
CASSIAAYYGYTF	TGTGCCAGCAGTATCGCCGCCTACTATGGCTACACCTTC	TRBV12-3/TRBV12-4	-	TRBJ1-2	few